The table lists the clone carrying this TCR beta chain with many counts. The antigen remains undetermined. This was a deep-level run. Measured with immunoSEQ multiplex PCR; TCRdb has only the in-frame clones, and not every one. The repertoire holds about 79,000 clones, roughly two thirds seen once, with about 51% in the top ten. The record originates from a study of shared clonotypes between healthy human individuals. Across the whole study: CD4 naive and memory got three plates each, CD8 naive two, CD8 memory one. Overall study results and limits: Genetic and exposure-history diversity was limited by the small donor number.

All donors qualified as healthy HIV-negative adults and had experienced no recent acute infections or vaccinations. This TCR was sampled from a man aged 25 to 40 in good health. Material: memory CD8+ T cells sorted from blood. Subset in this sample: CD45RO+ cells pooled with CCR7-negative TemRA cells.

The CDR3 nucleotides are TGTGCCAGCAGTGGAGGGGCTGGGGCCAACGTCCTGACTTTC. Encoded protein: CASSGGAGANVLTF. The chain couples TRBV6-4 to TRBJ2-6, with D perhaps given as TRBD1 or TRBD2 (5 bases each). Germline V lookup: CDR1 MRHNA, CDR2 SNTAGT. V lost 4 bases to trimming and J lost 2 bases, with 6 bases between them. The CDR3 loop spans 14 amino acids.